This TCR beta chain was observed in a study of cytomegalovirus exposure and HLA in healthy donors. Whole-study findings and limits: An analysis that came later showed most CMV-associated TCR beta chains appearing HLA-restricted. TRBV6-2, TRBV6-3 and some other V segments were excluded as indistinguishable. The classifier reportedly diagnosed cytomegalovirus status with high specificity and sensitivity. A link between a missense DCLRE1C variant and TCR beta V- and J-gene trimming emerged from a later analysis.

A word on this clone: The antigen is not known.

V lost 4 bases, J lost 0 bases, and 14 bases lay in between. The CDR3 runs 15 residues. The germline V gene encodes CDR1 SGHRS and CDR2 YFSETQ. 60 Vbeta and 13 Jbeta primers were used in PCR. Repertoires were generated with immunoSEQ multiplex PCR, while TCRdb's copy carries only in-frame clones and drops some. The repertoire table contains roughly 60,000 clones. The receptor comes from a woman between 18 and 29 years old in good health and CMV-seronegative. Sample: PBMCs. This chain links TRBV5-1 with TRBJ2-7; possibly TRBD1 for D (6 bases). DNA of the CDR3: TGCGCCAGCAGCAACCCCGACAGGAACTCCTACGAGCAGTACTTC. Translated: CASSNPDRNSYEQYF.